This T cell receptor (beta chain) was identified during a study of response to subunit inactivated influenza vaccine. This CDR3 spans 13 amino acids. Trimming removed 6 bases from V and 5 bases from J, with 11 bases in between. Germline CDR1 reads SGHRS; CDR2 reads YFSETQ. Study-level results: Few additional T cells are recruited per seasonal influenza vaccination, authors suggested.

Via MiXCR, TCRdb re-called the RT-PCR reads, giving one row per CDR3 protein. The sample consists of a few hundred thousand distinct CDR3 sequences, about 10% of them appearing once. This clonotype was detected many times. Its cognate antigen is unknown. Sequences were derived from PBMCs from blood, sampled roughly 45 days after vaccination. The chain carries TRBV5-1 and TRBJ2-2; D remains unclear. This clonotype was obtained from a man aged 45-60 years who received an inactivated influenza vaccine. CDR3 bases: TGCGCCAGCAACCTTCCGGGTACCGGGGAGCTGTTTTTT. The encoded protein is CASNLPGTGELFF.